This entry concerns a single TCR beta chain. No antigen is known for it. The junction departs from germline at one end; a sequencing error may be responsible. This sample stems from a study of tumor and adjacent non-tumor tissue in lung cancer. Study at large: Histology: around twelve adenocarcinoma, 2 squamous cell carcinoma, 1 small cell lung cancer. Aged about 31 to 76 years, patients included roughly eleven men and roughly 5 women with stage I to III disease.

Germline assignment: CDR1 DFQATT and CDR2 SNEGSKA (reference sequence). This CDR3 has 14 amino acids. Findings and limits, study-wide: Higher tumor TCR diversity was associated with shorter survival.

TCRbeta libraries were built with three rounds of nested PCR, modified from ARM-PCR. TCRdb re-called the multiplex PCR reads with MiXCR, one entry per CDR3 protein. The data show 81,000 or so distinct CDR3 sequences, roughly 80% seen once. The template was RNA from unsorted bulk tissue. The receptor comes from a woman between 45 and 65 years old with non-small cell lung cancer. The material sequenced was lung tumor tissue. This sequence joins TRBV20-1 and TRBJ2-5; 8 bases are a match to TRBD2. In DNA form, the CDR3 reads TGCAGTACTAGAGCAGGGACTAGGTCCGAGACCCAGTACTTC. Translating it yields CSTRAGTRSETQYF.